One sample yielded the 16 T cell receptor beta chains listed below, sequenced in a study of T cells after yellow fever vaccination. TCRdb processed the 5' RACE reads anew with MiXCR; each CDR3 protein has one entry. The data show 300,000 to 350,000 distinct CDR3 sequences, with 3.5% to 4.5% seen just once and roughly a fifth held by the top ten. Sample: PBMCs, taken 15 days after the yellow fever booster vaccination. The receptors originated from a man between 18 and 35 years old who received the YFV17D yellow fever vaccine.

This clonotype was detected ten times or more. The chain uses TRBV29-1 and TRBJ1-1; D remains ambiguous. The CDR3 spans 13 residues. CDR1 and CDR2 from the germline V gene are SQVTM and ANQGSEA. Trimming shortened V by 4 bases and J by 6 bases, and 15 bases separated the two germline ends. CDR3 nucleotide sequence: TGCAGCGTTGTTGCTCGAGGGTCCTCTGAAGCTTTCTTT. Its translation is CSVVARGSSEAFF. Full variable domain (outside the CDR3, taken from reference TRBV29-1 and TRBJ1-1): SAVISQKPSRDICQRGTSLTIQCQVDSQVTMMFWYRQQPGQSLTLIATANQGSEATYESGFVIDKFPISRPNLTFSTLTVSNMSPEDSSIYLCSVVARGSSEAFFGQGTRLTVV.

This clonotype was recorded at least ten times. V is TRBV5-6 and J is TRBJ2-1; no clear D. The V end lost 0 bases, the J end lost 5 bases, and 9 bases lay between the germline ends. This CDR3 is built from 14 residues. Germline CDR1 is SGHDT and CDR2 is YYEEEE. The CDR3 loop is CASSLVYRNNEQFF. The CDR3, as DNA: TGTGCCAGCAGCTTGGTTTACCGAAACAATGAGCAGTTCTTC.

The chain couples TRBV5-4 to TRBJ1-1; possibly TRBD1 for D (5 bases). Trimming took 0 bases from V and 0 from J, leaving 12 bases between them. The V gene's germline CDR1 is SGHNT and CDR2 YYREEE (reference sequence). This CDR3 has 16 residues. DNA for the CDR3: TGTGCCAGCAGCTTGGATTTAGGACACATGAACACTGAAGCTTTCTTT. Translating gives CASSLDLGHMNTEAFF. The variable domain in full, completed from reference TRBV5-4 and TRBJ1-1, reads ETGVTQSPTHLIKTRGQQVTLRCSSQSGHNTVSWYQQALGQGPQFIFQYYREEENGRGNFPPRFSGLQFPNYSSELNVNALELDDSALYLCASSLDLGHMNTEAFFGQGTRLTVV.

The J gene is TRBJ2-1, the V gene TRBV20-1; 11 nucleotides align to TRBD2. The CDR3 runs to 16 residues. Germline V gene data show CDR1 as DFQATT and CDR2 as SNEGSKA (reference sequence). Unmatched junction bases numbered 5, after V lost 3 bases and J lost 1 base. The CDR3 coding sequence is TGCAGTGCTAGTATAGCGGGGGGGCGGTCCTACAATGAGCAGTTCTTC. Amino acid sequence: CSASIAGGRSYNEQFF.

This clonotype was recorded a few times. The CDR3: CASSQFSGTSGGAFSDEQFF. In DNA, the CDR3 is TGTGCCAGCAGCCAGTTTTCCGGGACTAGCGGGGGGGCCTTTTCGGATGAGCAGTTCTTC. V usage is TRBV4-2 and J usage is TRBJ2-1; 16 bases agree with TRBD2. The germline V gene encodes CDR1 LGHNA and CDR2 YNFKEQ. V gave up 3 bases and J gave up 8 bases; unmatched junction bases: 16. The CDR3 totals 20 residues.

This sequence joins TRBV19 and TRBJ1-1; D is undetermined. With 0 bases removed from V and 11 bases from J, the gap between germline ends came to 13 bases. This CDR3 is built from 13 residues. Germline V CDR1 and CDR2: LNHDA, SQIVND (reference sequence). The DNA of the CDR3 is TGTGCCAGTAGTATAGATCGGGAAGGCTTGGCTTTCTTT. Protein: CASSIDREGLAFF.

Many counts were recorded for this clonotype. The chain couples TRBV20-1 to TRBJ2-3; TRBD2 matches at 8 bases. The CDR3 has 16 residues. Germline trimming cut 3 bases from V and 7 bases from J; bases unmatched to any gene: 15. Germline CDR1 DFQATT, CDR2 SNEGSKA (reference sequence). The CDR3 DNA reads as TGCAGTGCTAGCGACGCCGGGGGGGCCAATTCGTATACGCAGTATTTT. It encodes CSASDAGGANSYTQYF.

The chain joins TRBV4-3 to TRBJ1-1, with D perhaps matching TRBD1 (6 bases). The CDR3 extends over 15 amino acids. Trimming took off 0 bases at V and 5 bases at J, with 13 bases between the two ends. The germline V gene encodes CDR1 LGHNA and CDR2 YSLEER. In DNA form, the CDR3 reads TGCGCCAGCAGCCAAGATCCAGGGGTTGGGACTGAAGCTTTCTTT. The encoded protein is CASSQDPGVGTEAFF.

Only a few counts were recorded for this clonotype. The chain combines TRBV27 with TRBJ2-7; no reliable D call. This CDR3 comprises 10 residues. The germline V gene encodes CDR1 MNHEY and CDR2 SMNVEV (reference sequence). V gave up 5 bases and J gave up 5 bases, with 4 bases separating them. CDR3 DNA: TGTGCCAGCAGTCTCGACGAGCAGTACGTC. Its protein product is CASSLDEQYV.

V and J are TRBV29-1 and TRBJ2-1; the D gene is possibly TRBD2 (6 bases). The CDR3 loop spans 11 amino acids. Germline values: CDR1 SQVTM, CDR2 ANQGSEA. CDR3 sequence reads: CSGGDYNEQFF. The CDR3 DNA reads as TGCTCCGGGGGAGATTACAATGAGCAGTTCTTC.

This clonotype was seen repeatedly, ten times or more. The chain recombines TRBV7-2 with TRBJ1-4, with D possibly matching TRBD1 (5 bases). Germline V gene sequence: CDR1 SGHTA, CDR2 FQGNSA. This CDR3 spans 16 amino acids. Trimming stripped 5 bases from V and 2 bases from J, with 15 bases between. CDR3 DNA: TGTGCCAGCAGCGGGGCCGGGAGCCGCACTAATGAAAAACTGTTTTTT. Its protein is CASSGAGSRTNEKLFF.

Written as DNA, the CDR3 is TGTGCCAGCAGCCCCCCCGAGGGGGTCACTGAAGCTTTCTTT. Amino acids: CASSPPEGVTEAFF. The rearrangement links TRBV4-2 to TRBJ1-1, with a tentative D call TRBD1 (6 bases). The length of the CDR3 is 14 residues. Germline loops: CDR1 LGHNA, CDR2 YNFKEQ. The V and J ends lost 4 bases and 4 bases respectively, with 13 bases between them.

This clonotype has more than one count but fewer than ten. The chain uses TRBV20-1 and TRBJ2-7; the D gene is possibly TRBD2 (6 bases). Germline CDR1 DFQATT, CDR2 SNEGSKA (reference sequence). Trimming took 1 base from V and 3 from J, leaving 13 bases between them. The length of the CDR3 is 14 residues. The CDR3 sequence: CSARAHPGDYEQYF. The CDR3 nucleotides read TGCAGTGCTAGAGCCCATCCGGGGGACTACGAGCAGTACTTC.

The table lists this clonotype with a few counts. The V call is TRBV29-1, the J call TRBJ2-3; D possibly corresponds to TRBD1 (5 bases). V lost 3 bases and J 2 bases, leaving 9 bases between the germline ends. Germline V gene data show CDR1 as SQVTM and CDR2 as ANQGSEA. This CDR3 comprises 13 residues. This CDR3 reads CSVDRAYTDTQYF. DNA for the CDR3: TGCAGCGTTGACAGGGCGTACACAGATACGCAGTATTTT.

This clonotype occurred many times. The chain is built from TRBV9 and TRBJ2-6; D is uncertain. Per germline, CDR1 SGDLS and CDR2 YYNGEE. The V end lost 0 bases, the J end lost 2 bases, and 6 bases lay between the germline ends. This CDR3 has 15 residues. The DNA for the CDR3 is TGTGCCAGCAGCGTAGGGGGAACTGGGGCCAACGTCCTGACTTTC. It codes for CASSVGGTGANVLTF.

This clonotype was counted at least ten times. The chain combines TRBV20-1 with TRBJ1-2; D not resolved. CDR1 and CDR2 (germline): DFQATT, SNEGSKA (reference sequence). This CDR3 has 13 amino acids. V was pared by 0 bases and J by 6 bases, with 11 bases between. The CDR3 protein is CSAREGRPHGYTF. The CDR3, as DNA: TGCAGTGCTAGAGAAGGTCGCCCCCATGGCTACACCTTC.